The 17 T cell receptor beta chains below were found in one sample sequenced in a study of blood T cell repertoires in COVID-19. Using immunoSEQ multiplex PCR, the repertoire was profiled, and TCRdb retains in-frame clones only, with some absent. This table holds 300,000 to 350,000 clones, about nine tenths found once. The source material was peripheral blood. Receptor source: a young man with active or convalescent COVID-19.

CDR3 nucleotides: TGCAGCGTTGTCCTCACGGGGGCTGGAAACACCATATATTTT. The encoded protein is CSVVLTGAGNTIYF. V is TRBV29-1 and J is TRBJ1-3, with D perhaps matching TRBD1 (5 bases). The CDR3 has 14 amino acids. Germline lookup yields CDR1 SQVTM and CDR2 ANQGSEA. Trimming stripped 4 bases from V and 2 bases from J, with 12 bases between.

This chain uses TRBV6-5 with TRBJ1-2, with TRBD1 as a possible D gene (5 bases). CDR1 and CDR2 from the germline V gene are MNHEY and SVGAGI. CDR3 size: 13 residues. Trimming stripped 8 bases from V and 2 bases from J, with 12 bases between. The CDR3 coding sequence is TGTGCCAGCTCCCCCTCAGGGAACTATGGCTACACCTTC. Translated, it gives CASSPSGNYGYTF.

This rearrangement joins TRBV5-6 to TRBJ1-6; 7 bases map to TRBD1. V lost 1 base to trimming and J lost 6 bases; unmatched junction nucleotides: 4. Germline V gives CDR1 SGHDT, CDR2 YYEEEE. The CDR3 is made up of 15 amino acids. CDR3 DNA sequence: TGTGCCAGCAGCTTGTACCAGGGGGTTAATTCACCCCTCCACTTT. Translating it yields CASSLYQGVNSPLHF.

The J gene is TRBJ2-1, the V gene TRBV12-2; the table names TRBD2, a call not compared with the DNA. TRBV12-2 is a pseudogene locus. The CDR3 length is 16 residues. The CDR3 loop reads CASRLARCGPYNEQFF. DNA of the CDR3: TGTGCAAGTCGCTTAGCGCGGTGCGGCCCCTACAATGAGCAGTTCTTC.

The count of this clone is one. The chain links TRBV6-5 to TRBJ1-2; a weak D match, TRBD1 (6 bases). CDR1 is MNHEY, CDR2 SVGAGI, per germline. The CDR3 covers 14 residues. V was cut by 2 bases and J by 6 bases, with 13 bases left in between. CDR3 sequence (DNA): TGTGCCAGCAGTTACGGCCAGGGGATAGATGGCTACACCTTC. It is translated as CASSYGQGIDGYTF.

This chain links TRBV5-4 with TRBJ2-1; 7 nucleotides agree with TRBD2. The CDR3 has 15 residues. J was trimmed by 11 bases and V by 1 base; bases with no gene match: 12. CDR1 and CDR2 (germline): SGHNT, YYREEE (reference sequence). The chain's CDR3 is CASSLKGGSLTKQFF. The CDR3 coding sequence is TGTGCCAGCAGCTTGAAAGGCGGGAGCCTAACAAAGCAGTTCTTC.

The chain links TRBV27 to TRBJ2-7; D perhaps matches TRBD2 (5 bases). The CDR3 has 14 amino acids. The germline V gene has CDR1 MNHEY and CDR2 SMNVEV (reference sequence). Trimming pared 7 bases from V and 3 bases from J, leaving 16 bases between. The CDR3 bases are TGTGCCAGCAAACCGCTTGGGAGACACTACGAGCAGTACTTC. It is translated as CASKPLGRHYEQYF.

The CDR3 coding sequence is TGTGCCAGCAGTTATCATGCCTACCCTGGGGCCAACGTCCTGACTTTC. It specifies CASSYHAYPGANVLTF. This rearrangement joins TRBV6-5 to TRBJ2-6; unclear D gene. The V gene's germline CDR1 is MNHEY and CDR2 SVGAGI. The CDR3 is made up of 16 amino acids. Trimming removed 3 bases from V and 2 bases from J, with 11 bases in between.

V gene TRBV5-1 combines with J gene TRBJ1-6, with 9 bases identical to TRBD1. Germline values: CDR1 SGHRS, CDR2 YFSETQ. V lost 1 base to trimming and J lost 9 bases; unmatched junction nucleotides: 8. This CDR3 spans 16 amino acids. The CDR3 coding sequence is TGCGCCAGCAGCTTGCAGCCGGGACAGGGTTCTTCACCCCTCCACTTT. Protein: CASSLQPGQGSSPLHF.

The chain employs TRBV10-1 and TRBJ1-6, with TRBD1 matching over 8 bases. V lost 6 bases to trimming and J lost 7 bases; unmatched junction nucleotides: 2. The germline CDR1 and CDR2 sequences are WNHNN and SYGVQD (reference sequence). The CDR3 extends over 13 amino acids. In DNA, the CDR3 is TGCGCCAGCAGCGACAGGGGAAATTCACCCCTCCACTTT. This encodes CASSDRGNSPLHF.

The chain couples TRBV7-9 to TRBJ2-7, with D possibly matching TRBD2 (6 bases). V lost 1 base and J 0 bases, leaving 13 bases between the germline ends. The germline CDR1 and CDR2 sequences are SEHNR and FQNEAQ (reference sequence). The CDR3 totals 16 residues. The CDR3 spells CASSLVGGRHSYEQYF. The CDR3 DNA reads TGTGCCAGCAGCTTAGTGGGTGGGAGGCACTCCTACGAGCAGTACTTC.

This chain connects TRBV28 to TRBJ2-7; TRBD2 agrees at 12 bases. The CDR3 length is 15 residues. Germline loops: CDR1 MDHEN, CDR2 SYDVKM. Germline trimming cut 4 bases from V and 5 bases from J; bases unmatched to any gene: 6. Here the CDR3 DNA reads TGTGCCAGCAGTTCCCTAGCGGGAGGGGAAGACGAGCAGTACTTC. It codes for CASSSLAGGEDEQYF.

The rearrangement joins TRBV7-3 to TRBJ2-7; D unclear. Germline CDR1 reads SGHTA; CDR2 reads FQGTGA. CDR3 length: 13 residues. The V and J ends lost 0 bases and 3 bases respectively, with 6 bases between them. CDR3 bases: TGTGCCAGCAGCTTAACTCCAGGCTACGAGCAGTACTTC. The encoded protein is CASSLTPGYEQYF.

CDR3 sequence: CASSVGQTYEQYF. CDR3 nucleotide sequence: TGTGCCAGCAGCGTGGGACAGACCTACGAGCAGTACTTC. This chain uses TRBV7-8 with TRBJ2-7; TRBD1 matches at 7 bases. Germline V gives CDR1 SGHVS, CDR2 FQNEAQ. The CDR3 spans 13 residues. Trimming removed 5 bases from V and 2 bases from J; junction bases left unmatched: 3. The entire variable domain, with the rest obtained from reference TRBV7-8 and TRBJ2-7, is as follows: GAGVSQSPRYKVAKRGQDVALRCDPISGHVSLFWYQQALGQGPEFLTYFQNEAQLDKSGLPSDRFFAERPEGSVSTLKIQRTQQEDSAVYLCASSVGQTYEQYFGPGTRLTVT.

Notes on this clone: At the DNA level, this CDR3 is encoded by other sequences in the same sample as well. V is TRBV27 and J is TRBJ1-1; a weak D match, TRBD1 (6 bases). The CDR3 runs 14 residues. Per the germline V gene, CDR1 is MNHEY and CDR2 is SMNVEV (reference sequence). Trimming took 8 bases from V and 1 from J, leaving 14 bases between them. This CDR3 reads CASSETGWNTEAFF. CDR3 bases: TGTGCCAGCTCCGAGACAGGTTGGAACACTGAAGCTTTCTTT.

The chain combines TRBV21-1 with TRBJ2-1; the table's D call, TRBD1, has no DNA check behind it. TRBV21-1 is an annotated pseudogene. This CDR3 spans 20 amino acids. In DNA, the CDR3 is TGTGCCAGCAGCAGCCCAACAGGACAGGGAATTCTGGGGTCCTACAATGAGCAGTTCTTC. This codes for CASSSPTGQGILGSYNEQFF.

This chain joins TRBV5-1 and TRBJ2-2; 8 positions agree with TRBD2. Losses at the gene ends were 6 bases for V and 2 bases for J; bases not matched to a gene: 9. Germline V gene data show CDR1 as SGHRS and CDR2 as YFSETQ. The CDR3 runs to 16 residues. The CDR3 loop reads CASNPTSGKNTGELFF. The CDR3 DNA reads as TGCGCCAGCAACCCAACTAGCGGTAAAAACACCGGGGAGCTGTTTTTT.